This TCR beta chain was documented in a study of blood T cell repertoires in COVID-19 (dated by TCRdb to 2019 to 2021). Study-level background: Samples from collaborators originated in the United States, Italy and Spain and spanned both the acute and convalescent phases of COVID-19. The prospective study material was composed of cDNA or gDNA derived from T cells, B-cell-depleted T cells, or PBMCs. Subjects who had been exposed to COVID-19, were actively infected with it, or had recovered from it provided the deeply sampled blood TCRbeta repertoires that made up the dataset. The repertoires were made available in a free public database intended to serve as a resource for research on the immune response to SARS-CoV-2. Samples were obtained from the ongoing ImmuneRACE study (first 160 participants) and from over 1,000 subjects provided by 6 global collaborators. The sample metadata nearly always contained a de-identified subject ID, COVID-19 status, age in years and sex. Where available, HLA class I and class II types were obtained from metadata supplied by the sample provider rather than from assay-based typing. General findings and caveats noted by the study authors: How much clinical and demographic metadata was included differed by source and by participant, and the metadata was provided uncurated.

TCRbeta CDR3 regions were amplified from genomic DNA using the immunoSEQ Assay, a bias-controlled multiplex PCR. Processing in the source paper ran as follows. The number of nucleated cells in each sample was estimated from the amplification of reference gene primers within the assay. To quantify the absolute abundance of each unique TCRbeta CDR3 rearrangement, sequence reads were collapsed and filtered. For each sample, productive Simpson clonality was calculated as the square root of Simpson's diversity index across productive rearrangements. TCRdb carries this immuneACCESS record with in-frame sequences only. Its versions omit some clonotypes, under half of them owing to an unresolved V gene in the studies checked, with the rest unexplained. That table furnishes V, J and clone size, whereas the DNA furnished D and trimming. Present in this sample are some 30,000 clones, 65% to 90% of which were seen just once. The ten most abundant clones make up 13% of the sample.

A single count supports this clone. Its antigen is still unknown. Base quality data are lacking; no much larger clone is found one base away. The CDR3 runs 14 residues from the cysteine to the phenylalanine. Just CDR3 DNA is preserved here, 42 bases in frame from base 1. The V and J ends are trimmed by 0 bases and 7 bases, leaving 12 bases between them. Via the germline V gene (reference sequence), CDR1 is LGHDT and CDR2 YNNKEL. Collaborating institutions collected whole blood in K2EDTA tubes following their own protocols. For TCRbeta analysis, collaborators shipped samples as frozen whole blood, isolated PBMCs, or DNA extracted from either of those sample types.

The receptor's source is a human donor in a cohort sampled during active COVID-19. Sequencing input: peripheral blood. The chain couples TRBV3-1 (or the pseudogene TRBV3-2) to TRBJ1-2; the D gene cannot be resolved reliably. The DNA sequence is as follows: TGTGCCAGCAGCCAAGAGGGCAGCCTTCTTGGCTACACCTTC. It translates as CASSQEGSLLGYTF.